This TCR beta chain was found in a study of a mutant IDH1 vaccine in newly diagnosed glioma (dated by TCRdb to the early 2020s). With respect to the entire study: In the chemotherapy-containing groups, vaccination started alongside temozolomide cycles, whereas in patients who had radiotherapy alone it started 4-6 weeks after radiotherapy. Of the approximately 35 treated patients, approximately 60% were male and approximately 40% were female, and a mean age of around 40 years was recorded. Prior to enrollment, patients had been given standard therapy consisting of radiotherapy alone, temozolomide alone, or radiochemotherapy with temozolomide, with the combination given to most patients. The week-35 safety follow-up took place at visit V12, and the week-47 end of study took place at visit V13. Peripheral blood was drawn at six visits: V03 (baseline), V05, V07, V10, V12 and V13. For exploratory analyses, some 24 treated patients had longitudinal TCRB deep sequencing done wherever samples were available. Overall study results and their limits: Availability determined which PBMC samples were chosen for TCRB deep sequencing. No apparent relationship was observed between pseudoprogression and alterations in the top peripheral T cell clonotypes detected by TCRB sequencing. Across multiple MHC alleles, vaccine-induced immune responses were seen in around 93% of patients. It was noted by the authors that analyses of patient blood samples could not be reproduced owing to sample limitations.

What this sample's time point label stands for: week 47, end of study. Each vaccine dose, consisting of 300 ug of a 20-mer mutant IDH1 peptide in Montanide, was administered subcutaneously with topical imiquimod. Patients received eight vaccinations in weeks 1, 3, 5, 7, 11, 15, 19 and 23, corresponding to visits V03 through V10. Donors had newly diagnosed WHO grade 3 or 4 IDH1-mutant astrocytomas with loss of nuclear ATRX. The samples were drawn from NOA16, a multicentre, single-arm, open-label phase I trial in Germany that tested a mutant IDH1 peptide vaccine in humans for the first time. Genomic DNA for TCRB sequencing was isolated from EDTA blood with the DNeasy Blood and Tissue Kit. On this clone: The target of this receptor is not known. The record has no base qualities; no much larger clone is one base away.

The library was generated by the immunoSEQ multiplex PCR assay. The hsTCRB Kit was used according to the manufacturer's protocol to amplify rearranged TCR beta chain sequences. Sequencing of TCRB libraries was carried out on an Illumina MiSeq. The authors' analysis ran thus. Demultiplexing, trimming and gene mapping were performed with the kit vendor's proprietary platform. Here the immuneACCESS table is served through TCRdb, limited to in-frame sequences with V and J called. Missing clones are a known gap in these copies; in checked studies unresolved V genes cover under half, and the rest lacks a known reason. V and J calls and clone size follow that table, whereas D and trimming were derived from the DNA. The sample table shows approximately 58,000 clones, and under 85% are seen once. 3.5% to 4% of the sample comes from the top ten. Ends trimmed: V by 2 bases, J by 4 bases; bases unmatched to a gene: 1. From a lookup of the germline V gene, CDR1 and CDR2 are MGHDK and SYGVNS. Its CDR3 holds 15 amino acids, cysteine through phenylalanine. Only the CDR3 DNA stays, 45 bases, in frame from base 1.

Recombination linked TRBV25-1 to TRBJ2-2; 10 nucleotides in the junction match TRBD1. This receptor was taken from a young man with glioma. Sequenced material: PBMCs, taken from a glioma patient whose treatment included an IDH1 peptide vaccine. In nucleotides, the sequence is TGTGCCAGCAGTGAAAGGACAGGGGGCACCGGGGAGCTGTTTTTT. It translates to CASSERTGGTGELFF.